The clone carrying this T cell receptor beta chain was counted at least ten times. Its specificity is unknown. This entry is derived from a study of neurological immune-mediated disorders. The overall study: Multiple sclerosis patients numbered some 34, with around 31 relapsing-remitting and 3 secondary progressive. Broader study findings: The phylogenetic placement of 18 of 34 multiple sclerosis patients' repertoires in one related-CDR3 cluster constitutes a possible signature.

The authors made cDNA by 5'RACE with 10-nucleotide random UMIs. TCRdb recomputed calls from the 5' RACE reads with MiXCR, one row per CDR3 protein. The repertoire holds 45,000 to 60,000 distinct CDR3 sequences, with around 4% as singletons. The unsorted libraries were produced from 2 million PBMCs held at -80 C. The sample taken for sequencing was PBMCs. This TCR was recovered from a man aged 25 to 40 with multiple sclerosis.

For the CDR3, the DNA is TGTGCCAGCACCCAGCCTCCCGACAGACAGGAAAAACTGTTTTTT. This encodes CASTQPPDRQEKLFF. V gene TRBV27 combines with J gene TRBJ1-4; TRBD1 might be the D (5 bases). The germline V and J ends were trimmed by 7 bases and 8 bases, with 20 bases remaining between them. The CDR3 has 15 residues. Per germline, CDR1 MNHEY and CDR2 SMNVEV (reference sequence). Supplemented by reference TRBV27 and TRBJ1-4, the full variable domain reads EAQVTQNPRYLITVTGKKLTVTCSQNMNHEYMSWYRQDPGLGLRQIYYSMNVEVTDKGDVPEGYKVSRKEKRNFPLILESPSPNQTSLYFCASTQPPDRQEKLFFGSGTQLSVL.